This T cell receptor (beta chain) was recorded in a study of T-cell reconstitution after alpha-beta-depleted transplantation in children. Study outcomes and limitations: After transplant, high TCRbeta diversity at day 60 in some patients arose from surviving recipient T cells and thymic progenitors. From newly produced T cells came most of the T-cell counts and diversity one year after transplant. Several hundred expanded graft clones reportedly supplied alpha-beta T cells about two months after transplant.

The CDR3 sequence is 14 residues long. V was pared by 3 bases and J by 7 bases, with 8 bases of the junction left unmatched. CDR1 DFQATT and CDR2 SNEGSKA come from the germline V gene (reference sequence). The sample holds one count of this clonotype. What it binds is not known. The library targeted TCRbeta and was prepared with unique molecular identifiers. TCRdb reprocessed the PCR reads with MiXCR, giving one entry per CDR3 protein. The table lists about 900,000 distinct CDR3 sequences, less than 30% of them singletons, with approximately 30% in the top ten. Sequenced here: PBMCs, mostly from graft donor cells, sampled 360 days after TCRalphabeta/CD19-depleted stem cell transplant. The chain recombines TRBV20-1 with TRBJ2-1; 8 bases line up with TRBD2. This receptor was obtained from a boy less than two years old who had a stem cell transplant for SCID, so the T cells may come from the graft donor. The CDR3 coding sequence is TGCAGTGCTAGCGGGGGGGCGGGAAGGAATGAGCAGTTCTTC. Protein product: CSASGGAGRNEQFF.